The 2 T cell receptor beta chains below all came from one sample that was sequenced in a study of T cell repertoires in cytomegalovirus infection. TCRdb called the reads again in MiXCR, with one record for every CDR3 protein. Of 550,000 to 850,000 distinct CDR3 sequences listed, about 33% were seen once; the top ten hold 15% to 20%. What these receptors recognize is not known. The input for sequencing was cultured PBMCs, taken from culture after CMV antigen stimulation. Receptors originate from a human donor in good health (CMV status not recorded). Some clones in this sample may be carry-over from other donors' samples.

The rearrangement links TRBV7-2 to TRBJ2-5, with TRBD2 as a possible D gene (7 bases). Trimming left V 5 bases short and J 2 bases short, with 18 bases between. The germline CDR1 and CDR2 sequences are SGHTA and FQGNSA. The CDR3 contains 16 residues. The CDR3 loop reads CASSKWGARGQETQYF. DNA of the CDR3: TGTGCCAGCAGCAAATGGGGGGCGCGGGGGCAAGAGACCCAGTACTTC.

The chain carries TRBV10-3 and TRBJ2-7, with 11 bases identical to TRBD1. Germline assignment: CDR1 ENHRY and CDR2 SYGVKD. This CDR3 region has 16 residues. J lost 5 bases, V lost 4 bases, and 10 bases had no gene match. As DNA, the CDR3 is TGTGCCATCAGTGCGCCACCGGGACAGGGGGATGACGAGCAGTACTTC. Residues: CAISAPPGQGDDEQYF.